This T cell receptor beta chain was identified in a study of blood T cell repertoires in COVID-19. As for the study in general: The origin of the acute and convalescent COVID-19 samples was the United States, Italy and Spain.

CDR3 length equals 13 residues. Looked up from germline, CDR1 is SNHLY and CDR2 is FYNNEI. Authors' data handling: From reference gene primer amplification, estimates of nucleated cell counts were derived. Some clones are missing from TCRdb's copy, which holds only in-frame ones; the method was immunoSEQ multiplex PCR. The V and J calls and the clone size are those of that table, but D and trimming were determined from the DNA. The sample yields 70,000 to 90,000 clones, less than 85% seen once. Concerning this clone: Germline and junction disagree at one end, which may indicate a read error.

This sequence joins TRBV2 and TRBJ1-2; maybe TRBD1 (6 bases). The material sequenced was peripheral blood. This sequence was found in a human donor in a cohort sampled during active COVID-19. The CDR3 here is CASTGAGAAGYTF. In DNA form, the CDR3 reads TGTGCGAGCACAGGAGCGGGGGCGGCCGGCTACACCTTC.